One sample yielded the 12 T cell receptor beta chains listed below, sequenced in a study of OX40 agonist ivuxolimab in advanced cancers. Sequencing used immunoSEQ multiplex PCR; TCRdb keeps in-frame clones, though not all of them. The table includes some 100,000 clones, roughly nine tenths detected once. Sequences were derived from CD4+ or CD8+ T cells sorted from blood, sampled in a trial of the OX40 agonist ivuxolimab. These receptors originate from an adult with an advanced solid tumor such as melanoma, head and neck, liver or kidney cancer.

J is TRBJ2-1 and V is TRBV11-2; no reliable D call. The germline V gene encodes CDR1 SGHAT and CDR2 FQNNGV. Between the trimmed V and J ends, which lost 6 bases and 2 bases, there was a span of 5 bases. This CDR3 region has 12 residues. Written as DNA, the CDR3 is TGTGCCAGCAGAGGTGCCTACAATGAGCAGTTCTTC. It specifies CASRGAYNEQFF.

Written as DNA, the CDR3 is TGCAGCGTTGAATTCAGGGGACTTGAAGAGACCCAGTACTTC. It specifies CSVEFRGLEETQYF. The V gene is TRBV29-1, the J gene TRBJ2-5; D possibly uses TRBD1 or TRBD2 (6 bases each). The CDR3 sequence is 14 residues long. V lost 2 bases and J 3 bases, leaving 13 bases between the germline ends. The V gene's germline CDR1 is SQVTM and CDR2 ANQGSEA.

The chain joins TRBV7-8 to TRBJ2-3; the match to TRBD1 covers 9 bases. The CDR3 runs to 16 residues. With 5 bases clipped from V and 0 bases from J, the junction kept 6 bases outside the gene matches. Germline V gene sequence: CDR1 SGHVS, CDR2 FQNEAQ. The CDR3 sequence: CASSPHGQGSTDTQYF. The CDR3 DNA reads TGTGCCAGCAGCCCCCACGGACAGGGGAGCACAGATACGCAGTATTTT.

Note on this clone: This same CDR3 is encoded by further DNA sequences in the sample. The chain employs TRBV10-3 and TRBJ2-5; the D call may be TRBD1 or TRBD2 (5 bases each). Trimming pared 4 bases from V and 5 bases from J, leaving 5 bases between. Germline V CDR1 and CDR2: ENHRY, SYGVKD. The CDR3 length is 11 residues. CDR3 coding DNA: TGTGCCATCAGTGGGGGGGAGACCCAGTACTTC. Protein: CAISGGETQYF.

This clone was detected only once. The limits of the CDR3 on the DNA are not certain, so only TCRdb's listed CDR3 is given. V and J are TRBV9 and TRBJ2-7; the D call of TRBD2 is as the table states it, not checked on the DNA. From germline, CDR1 is SGDLS and CDR2 YYNGEE. The CDR3 region is 14 residues in length, termini included. This CDR3 is CASSRTFGPGEQYF.

The rearrangement uses TRBV6-5 and TRBJ2-7, with D possibly called TRBD1 or TRBD2 (7 bases each). The CDR3 runs to 14 residues. The germline CDR1 and CDR2 sequences are MNHEY and SVGAGI. The V and J ends lost 5 bases and 0 bases respectively, with 11 bases between them. CDR3 bases: TGTGCCAGCAGTCAGCGGGACAGCTCCTACGAGCAGTACTTC. Encoded protein: CASSQRDSSYEQYF.

The CDR3 coding sequence is TGTGCCAGGACGACTAGCGGGAGGGCCGAGGGCGGGGAGCTGTTTTTT. It codes for CARTTSGRAEGGELFF. V and J are TRBV19 and TRBJ2-2, with 14 positions matching TRBD2. Trimming at V came to 9 bases and at J to 7 bases, leaving 10 bases not matched to a gene. The CDR3 loop spans 16 amino acids. Germline V CDR1 and CDR2: LNHDA, SQIVND (reference sequence).

The rearrangement links TRBV11-1 to TRBJ2-2; 8 nucleotides match TRBD2. Trimming took 3 bases from V and 4 from J; bases not matched to a gene: 4. In germline, CDR1 is SGHAT, CDR2 FQDESV (reference sequence). The CDR3 is 15 residues long. CDR3 nucleotides: TGTGCCAGCAGCTTCCAGCTAGCGGGCACCGGGGAGCTGTTTTTT. This codes for CASSFQLAGTGELFF. Combining the CDR3 with reference TRBV11-1 and TRBJ2-2 gives the whole variable domain EAEVAQSPRYKITEKSQAVAFWCDPISGHATLYWYRQILGQGPELLVQFQDESVVDDSQLPKDRFSAERLKGVDSTLKIQPAELGDSAMYLCASSFQLAGTGELFFGEGSRLTVL.

The J gene is TRBJ2-6, the V gene TRBV27; unclear D gene. Germline CDR1 MNHEY, CDR2 SMNVEV (reference sequence). The V end was cut by 6 bases, the J end by 4 bases, with 19 bases between. CDR3 length: 17 amino acids. CDR3 sequence reads: CASRPFSVVSGANVLTF. As DNA, the CDR3 is TGTGCCAGCAGACCATTCTCCGTAGTATCCGGGGCCAACGTCCTGACTTTC.

This clone was counted only a few times. The rearrangement uses TRBV10-3 and TRBJ1-1; TRBD1 matches 7 bases. CDR1 is ENHRY, CDR2 SYGVKD, per germline. V lost 8 bases to trimming and J lost 1 base; unmatched junction nucleotides: 10. The CDR3 runs 15 residues. The CDR3 coding sequence is TGTGCCATCGGGGACAGCGCCGTTGGGAACACTGAAGCTTTCTTT. Protein sequence: CAIGDSAVGNTEAFF.

The chain couples TRBV5-1 to TRBJ2-2, with D maybe TRBD2 (6 bases). The CDR3 totals 15 residues. V was pared by 2 bases and J by 3 bases, with 11 bases between. Germline CDR1 and CDR2: SGHRS and YFSETQ. CDR3 bases: TGCGCCAGCAGCTTCAAGGAGGGAGACACCGGGGAGCTGTTTTTT. Its protein product is CASSFKEGDTGELFF.

CDR3 in DNA: TGTGCCAGCAGCTTGGTTGGGGTGAACACTGAAGCTTTCTTT. This encodes CASSLVGVNTEAFF. V usage is TRBV5-8 and J usage is TRBJ1-1, with D unresolved. Germline V CDR1 and CDR2: SGHTS, YDEGEE. CDR3 size: 14 residues. Between the trimmed V and J ends, which lost 0 bases and 0 bases, there was a span of 6 bases.